Presented here are 12 T cell receptor beta chains from one specimen sequenced in a study of blood T cell repertoires in COVID-19. TCRdb's table, derived via immunoSEQ multiplex PCR, lists solely in-frame clones and lacks some. In the table there are roughly 28,000 clones, approximately 90% of which are singletons. The sample taken for sequencing was peripheral blood. All receptors derive from a human donor in a cohort sampled during active COVID-19.

The CDR3 region has the DNA TGTGCCAGCAGCCAAGACCTAGCGGTTGGCAATGAGCAGTTCTTC. This gives the protein CASSQDLAVGNEQFF. This rearrangement joins TRBV4-2 to TRBJ2-1, with 7 bases fitting TRBD2. The CDR3 length is 15 residues. Germline-derived CDR1 and CDR2 are LGHNA and YNFKEQ. J was trimmed by 6 bases and V by 0 bases; bases with no gene match: 5.

The J gene is TRBJ2-7, the V gene TRBV5-5; 8 bases map to TRBD1. Germline V gene sequence: CDR1 SGHKS, CDR2 YYEKEE (reference sequence). V lost 4 bases to trimming and J lost 5 bases; unmatched junction nucleotides: 5. This CDR3 has 13 residues. In nucleotides, the CDR3 is TGTGCCAGCAGCCGGGACAGGAGTAACGAGCAGTACTTC. Residues: CASSRDRSNEQYF. The full variable domain, in which reference TRBV5-5 and TRBJ2-7 provide the parts outside the CDR3, is DAGVTQSPTHLIKTRGQQVTLRCSPISGHKSVSWYQQVLGQGPQFIFQYYEKEERGRGNFPDRFSARQFPNYSSELNVNALLLGDSALYLCASSRDRSNEQYFGPGTRLTVT.

In its sample, this clone was seen once. The chain joins TRBV4-1 to TRBJ1-1, with TRBD1 as a possible D gene (6 bases). The germline V and J ends were trimmed by 1 base and 3 bases, with 9 bases remaining between them. The germline CDR1 and CDR2 sequences are MGHRA and YSYEKL. This CDR3 spans 14 amino acids. DNA for the CDR3: TGCGCCAGCAGCCAAGTAGCAGGGGACACTGAAGCTTTCTTT. Its translation: CASSQVAGDTEAFF.

V gene TRBV6-1 combines with J gene TRBJ1-2, with D possibly being TRBD1 (5 bases). Trimming pared 0 bases from V and 4 bases from J, leaving 9 bases between. The CDR3 has 14 amino acids. The germline V gene encodes CDR1 MNHNS and CDR2 SASEGT. CDR3 amino acids: CASSEARQIYGYTF. The CDR3 nucleotides are TGTGCCAGCAGTGAAGCCCGACAGATCTATGGCTACACCTTC.

The chain couples TRBV7-3 to TRBJ2-1, with a tentative D call TRBD2 (6 bases). The germline CDR1 and CDR2 sequences are SGHTA and FQGTGA. The CDR3 covers 15 residues. Trimming took 5 bases from V and 0 from J, leaving 11 bases between them. For the CDR3, the DNA is TGTGCCAGCAGCGTACTGGGGGGCTCCTACAATGAGCAGTTCTTC. Protein: CASSVLGGSYNEQFF. Looking up the rest from reference TRBV7-3 and TRBJ2-1 gives the full variable domain: GAGVSQTPSNKVTEKGKYVELRCDPISGHTALYWYRQSLGQGPEFLIYFQGTGAADDSGLPNDRFFAVRPEGSVSTLKIQRTERGDSAVYLCASSVLGGSYNEQFFGPGTRLTVL.

This rearrangement joins TRBV6-6 to TRBJ1-4; 9 bases align to TRBD1. This CDR3 contains 14 residues. CDR1 MNHNY and CDR2 SVGAGI come from the germline V gene (reference sequence). V trimming: 5 bases; J trimming: 5 bases; junction bases outside the gene matches: 3. CDR3 amino acids: CASSPGQGNEKLFF. CDR3 nucleotides: TGTGCCAGCAGTCCCGGACAGGGGAATGAAAAACTGTTTTTT.

The V call is TRBV12-3 or TRBV12-4, the J call TRBJ2-1; no definite D call. V gave up 3 bases and J gave up 9 bases, with 9 bases separating them. The CDR3 has 12 residues. CDR3 DNA sequence: TGTGCCAGCAGTTTCACAAGTCTTGAGCAGTTCTTC. Its protein is CASSFTSLEQFF.

The gene calls are TRBV5-1 and TRBJ2-5, with TRBD2 matching 10 bases. The germline V gene has CDR1 SGHRS and CDR2 YFSETQ. Trimming at V came to 2 bases and at J to 7 bases, leaving 11 bases not matched to a gene. The CDR3 spans 16 residues. CDR3 loop: CASSLLAGFRDGTQYF. The DNA for the CDR3 is TGCGCCAGCAGCTTACTAGCGGGATTCCGCGACGGGACCCAGTACTTC.

This chain links TRBV10-1 with TRBJ1-3; D possibly corresponds to TRBD1 (6 bases). The CDR3 loop spans 16 amino acids. CDR1 WNHNN and CDR2 SYGVQD come from the germline V gene (reference sequence). Trimming removed 3 bases from V and 0 bases from J, with 12 bases in between. The CDR3 spells CASSEGGISSGNTIYF. The CDR3 region has the DNA TGCGCCAGCAGTGAAGGGGGAATCAGCTCTGGAAACACCATATATTTT.

The chain couples TRBV29-1 to TRBJ1-3; TRBD1 matches 8 bases. CDR3 length: 13 amino acids. Germline V CDR1 and CDR2: SQVTM, ANQGSEA. Trimming took 3 bases from V and 2 from J; bases not matched to a gene: 0. The CDR3 DNA reads TGCAGCGTTGAGGACAGGGCTGGAAACACCATATATTTT. This encodes CSVEDRAGNTIYF.

The chain carries TRBV5-4 and TRBJ1-4, with D perhaps TRBD1 (6 bases). Trimming pared 1 base from V and 8 bases from J, leaving 15 bases between. The CDR3 runs 15 residues. Per germline, CDR1 SGHNT and CDR2 YYREEE (reference sequence). The CDR3 bases are TGTGCCAGCAGCTTGAAGAGGGCAGGGGAAGAAAAACTGTTTTTT. This translates into CASSLKRAGEEKLFF.

The genes are TRBV7-6 and TRBJ2-7; TRBD2 aligns across 7 bases. The ends lost 1 base at V and 7 bases at J; junction bases unmatched: 13. Germline values: CDR1 SGHVS, CDR2 FNYEAQ. The length of the CDR3 is 16 residues. The CDR3 sequence is CASSLGLGELRGEQYF. In nucleotides, the CDR3 is TGTGCCAGCAGCTTAGGGTTAGGGGAGTTGCGGGGGGAGCAGTACTTC.